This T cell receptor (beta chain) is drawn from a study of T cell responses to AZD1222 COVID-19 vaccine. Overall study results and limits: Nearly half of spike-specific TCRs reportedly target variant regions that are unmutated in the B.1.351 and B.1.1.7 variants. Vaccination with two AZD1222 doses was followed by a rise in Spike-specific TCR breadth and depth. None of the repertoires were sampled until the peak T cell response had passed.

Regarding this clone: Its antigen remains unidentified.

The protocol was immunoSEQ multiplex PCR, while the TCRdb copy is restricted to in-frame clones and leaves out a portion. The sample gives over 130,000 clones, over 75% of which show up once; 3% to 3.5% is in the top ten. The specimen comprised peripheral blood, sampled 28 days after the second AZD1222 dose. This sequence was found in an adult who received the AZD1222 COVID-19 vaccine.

The CDR3 sequence is CAWSPGQGTLNINYGYTF. The DNA for the CDR3 is TGTGCCTGGAGCCCCGGACAGGGAACCCTGAATATTAACTATGGCTACACCTTC. This chain connects TRBV30 to TRBJ1-2; TRBD1 aligns across 8 bases. Germline V gene lookup returns CDR1 GTSNPN and CDR2 SVGIG (reference sequence). V lost 3 bases, J lost 1 base, and 16 bases stayed unmatched. CDR3 size: 18 residues.